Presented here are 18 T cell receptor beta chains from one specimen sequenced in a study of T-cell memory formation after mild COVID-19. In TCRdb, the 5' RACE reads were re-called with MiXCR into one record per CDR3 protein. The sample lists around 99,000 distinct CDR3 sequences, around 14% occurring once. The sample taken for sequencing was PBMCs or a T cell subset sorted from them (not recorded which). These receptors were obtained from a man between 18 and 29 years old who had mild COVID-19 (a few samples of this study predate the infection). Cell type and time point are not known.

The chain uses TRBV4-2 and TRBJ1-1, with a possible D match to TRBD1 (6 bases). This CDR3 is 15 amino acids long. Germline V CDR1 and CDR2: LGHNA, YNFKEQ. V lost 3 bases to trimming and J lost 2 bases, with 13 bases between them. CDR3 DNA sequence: TGTGCCAGCAGCCAGGTCAGCAGGGGAAACACTGAAGCTTTCTTT. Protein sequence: CASSQVSRGNTEAFF.

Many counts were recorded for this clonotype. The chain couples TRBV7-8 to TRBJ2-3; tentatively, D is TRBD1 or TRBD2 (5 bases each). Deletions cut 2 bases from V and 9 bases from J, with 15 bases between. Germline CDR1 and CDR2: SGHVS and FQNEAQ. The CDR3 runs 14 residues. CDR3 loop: CASSLSGGLGTQYF. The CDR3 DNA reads TGTGCCAGCAGCTTAAGTGGGGGTCTAGGCACGCAGTATTTT. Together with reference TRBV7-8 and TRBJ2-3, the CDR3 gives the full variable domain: GAGVSQSPRYKVAKRGQDVALRCDPISGHVSLFWYQQALGQGPEFLTYFQNEAQLDKSGLPSDRFFAERPEGSVSTLKIQRTQQEDSAVYLCASSLSGGLGTQYFGPGTRLTVL.

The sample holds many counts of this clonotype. CDR3 in amino acids: CASSNTRNTEAFF. In DNA, the CDR3 is TGTGCCAGCAGCAATACAAGAAACACTGAAGCTTTCTTT. V gene TRBV12-3 or TRBV12-4 combines with J gene TRBJ1-1; no firm D call. The CDR3 runs to 13 residues. V shed 6 bases and J shed 2 bases, with 10 bases lying between them.

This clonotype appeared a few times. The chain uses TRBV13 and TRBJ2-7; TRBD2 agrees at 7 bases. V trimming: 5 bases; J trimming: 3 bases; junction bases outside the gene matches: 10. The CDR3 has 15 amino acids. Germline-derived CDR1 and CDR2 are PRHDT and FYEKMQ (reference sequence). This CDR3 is CASSPGPGTNYEQYF. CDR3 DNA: TGTGCCAGCAGCCCCGGGCCGGGGACTAACTACGAGCAGTACTTC.

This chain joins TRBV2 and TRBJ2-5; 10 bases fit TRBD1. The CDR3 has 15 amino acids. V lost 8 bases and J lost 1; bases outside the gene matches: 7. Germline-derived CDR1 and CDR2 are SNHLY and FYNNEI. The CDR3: CASATGGRAQETQYF. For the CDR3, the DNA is TGTGCCAGCGCGACAGGGGGCAGGGCCCAAGAGACCCAGTACTTC.

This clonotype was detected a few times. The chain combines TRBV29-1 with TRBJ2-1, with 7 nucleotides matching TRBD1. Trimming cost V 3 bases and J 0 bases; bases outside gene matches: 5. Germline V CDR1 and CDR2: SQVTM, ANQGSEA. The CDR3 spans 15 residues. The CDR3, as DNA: TGCAGCGTTGAGGGACAGTCGAGCTCCTACAATGAGCAGTTCTTC. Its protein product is CSVEGQSSSYNEQFF.

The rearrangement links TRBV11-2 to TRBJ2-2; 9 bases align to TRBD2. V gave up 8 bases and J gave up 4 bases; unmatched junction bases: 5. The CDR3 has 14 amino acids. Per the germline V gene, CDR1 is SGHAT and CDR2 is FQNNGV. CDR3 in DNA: TGTGCCAGCCCTAGCGGGGAACTCACCGGGGAGCTGTTTTTT. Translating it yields CASPSGELTGELFF.

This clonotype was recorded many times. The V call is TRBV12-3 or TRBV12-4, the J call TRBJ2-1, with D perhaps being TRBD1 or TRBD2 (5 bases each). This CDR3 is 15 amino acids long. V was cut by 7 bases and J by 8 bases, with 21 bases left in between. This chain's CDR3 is CASTPEGHRFDEQFF. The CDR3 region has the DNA TGTGCCAGCACCCCCGAGGGGCACCGCTTCGATGAGCAGTTCTTC.

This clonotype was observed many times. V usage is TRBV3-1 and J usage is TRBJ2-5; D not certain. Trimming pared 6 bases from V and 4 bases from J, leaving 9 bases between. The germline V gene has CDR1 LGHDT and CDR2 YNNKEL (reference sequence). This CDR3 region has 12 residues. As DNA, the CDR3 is TGTGCCAGCAGTACATCCCTAGAGACCCAGTACTTC. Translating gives CASSTSLETQYF.

The CDR3 DNA follows: TGTGCCAGCAGTCTAATTCGGGGTTGGGTCTATGGCTACACCTTC. Encoded protein: CASSLIRGWVYGYTF. V is TRBV5-6 and J is TRBJ1-2; D is unclear. Trimming pared 5 bases from V and 4 bases from J, leaving 18 bases between. The CDR3 is 15 residues long. Germline CDR1 and CDR2: SGHDT and YYEEEE.

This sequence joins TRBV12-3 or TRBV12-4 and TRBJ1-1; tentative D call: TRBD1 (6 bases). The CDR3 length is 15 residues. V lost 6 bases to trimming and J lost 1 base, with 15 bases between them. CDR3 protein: CASSELTGSNTEAFF. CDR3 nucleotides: TGTGCCAGCAGCGAACTTACAGGGTCGAACACTGAAGCTTTCTTT.

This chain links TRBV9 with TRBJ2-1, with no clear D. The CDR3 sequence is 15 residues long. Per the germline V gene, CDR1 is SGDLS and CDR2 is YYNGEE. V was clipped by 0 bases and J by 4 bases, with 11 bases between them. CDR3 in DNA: TGTGCCAGCAGCGTAGACGGACGACGTTACAATGAGCAGTTCTTC. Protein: CASSVDGRRYNEQFF.

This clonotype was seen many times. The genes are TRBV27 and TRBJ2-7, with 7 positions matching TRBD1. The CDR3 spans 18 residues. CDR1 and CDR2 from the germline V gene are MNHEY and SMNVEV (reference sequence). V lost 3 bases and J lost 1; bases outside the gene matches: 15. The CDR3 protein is CASSFSLGGGPGSYEQYF. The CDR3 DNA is TGTGCCAGCAGTTTCTCGTTAGGGGGCGGTCCGGGTTCCTACGAGCAGTACTTC.

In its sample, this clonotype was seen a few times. CDR3 loop: CSAPDSNTEAFF. CDR3 coding DNA: TGCAGTGCTCCTGACAGCAACACTGAAGCTTTCTTT. The V call is TRBV20-1, the J call TRBJ1-1, with a tentative D call TRBD1 (5 bases). With 5 bases removed from V and 2 bases from J, the gap between germline ends came to 9 bases. Germline values: CDR1 DFQATT, CDR2 SNEGSKA (reference sequence). The CDR3 extends over 12 amino acids.

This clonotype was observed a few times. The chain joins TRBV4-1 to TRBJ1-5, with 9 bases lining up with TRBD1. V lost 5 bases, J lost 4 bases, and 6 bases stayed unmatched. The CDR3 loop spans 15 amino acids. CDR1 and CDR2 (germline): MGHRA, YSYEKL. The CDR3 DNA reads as TGCGCCAGCAGCGCTACAGGGGGCCGGAATCAGCCCCAGCATTTT. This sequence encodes CASSATGGRNQPQHF.

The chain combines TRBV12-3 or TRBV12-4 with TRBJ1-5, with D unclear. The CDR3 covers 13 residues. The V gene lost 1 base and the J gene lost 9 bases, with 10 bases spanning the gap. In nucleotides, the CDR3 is TGTGCCAGCAGTTTAGGGCCTTTGGTGCCCCAGCATTTT. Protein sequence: CASSLGPLVPQHF.

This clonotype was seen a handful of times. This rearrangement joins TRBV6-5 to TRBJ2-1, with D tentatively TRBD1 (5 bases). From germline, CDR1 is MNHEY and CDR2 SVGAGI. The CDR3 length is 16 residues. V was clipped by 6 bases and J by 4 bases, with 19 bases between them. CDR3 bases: TGTGCCAGCAGGTTAGACAGCCTTCCTCGATACAATGAGCAGTTCTTC. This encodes CASRLDSLPRYNEQFF.

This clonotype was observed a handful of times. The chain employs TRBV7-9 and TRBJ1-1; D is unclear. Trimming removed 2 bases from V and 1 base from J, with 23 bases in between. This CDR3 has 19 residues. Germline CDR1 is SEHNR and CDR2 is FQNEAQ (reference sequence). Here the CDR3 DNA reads TGTGCCAGCAGCTTAACCCCATCGGGCTATCCAATGGCGAACACTGAAGCTTTCTTT. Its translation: CASSLTPSGYPMANTEAFF.